This record covers a single TCR beta chain. This sample was included in a study of blood T cell repertoires in COVID-19. Study-level information: Collection of acute and convalescent COVID-19 samples took place in the United States, Italy and Spain. PBMCs, B-cell-depleted T cells, or T cells provided the cDNA or gDNA that made up the material.

Produced via immunoSEQ multiplex PCR; TCRdb's table is partial and in-frame only. The top ten clones hold less than 7.5% of a sample with approximately 100,000 clones, about 92% of them seen once. The length of the CDR3 is 13 residues. V was clipped by 2 bases and J by 3 bases, with 7 bases between them. CDR1 is SGHAT, CDR2 FQNNGV, per germline. The gene calls are TRBV11-2 and TRBJ1-2; TRBD1 is a possible D gene (5 bases). The sample was peripheral blood. The sequence was obtained from a man in his forties or fifties with active COVID-19. The CDR3 region is CASSLSQDYGYTF. CDR3 nucleotide sequence: TGTGCCAGCAGCTTATCACAGGACTATGGCTACACCTTC.